A selection of T cell receptor beta chains follows, all from one sample in a study of vaccination and CD4 T cells after COVID-19. TCRdb re-called the PCR reads with MiXCR, one entry per CDR3 protein. Of roughly 26,000 distinct CDR3 sequences in the sample, roughly 42% are singletons; the top ten hold roughly 11%. Their antigens are not known. Input material: CD4+ T cells from blood, cultured in vitro. All receptors come from a human donor who had recovered from COVID-19. CDR3s include the opening cysteine and the closing phenylalanine or tryptophan. A D gene is named only where the DNA matches it firmly. Not all rows give a size; the values are once, few, many and, for expanded clones, a class.

v_call: TRBV28
j_call: TRBJ2-5
clone_size: few
d_call: TRBD1
cdr3_aa: CASSFPRGQRTRTGVETQYF
cdr3_nt: TGTGCCAGCAGTTTTCCCAGGGGCCAGAGGACCAGGACAGGGGTGGAGACCCAGTACTTC

v_call: TRBV5-1
j_call: TRBJ2-7
clone_size: -
d_call: -
cdr3_aa: CASRPQPVFSLTFTEYF
cdr3_nt: TGCGCCAGCAGACCCCAGCCAGTTTTTTCCCTAACGTTCACTGAGTACTTC

v_call: TRBV27
j_call: TRBJ1-3
clone_size: -
d_call: -
cdr3_aa: CASRPFGDSGSGNTIYF
cdr3_nt: TGTGCCAGCAGACCATTCGGGGACTCCGGGTCTGGAAACACCATATATTTT

v_call: TRBV2
j_call: TRBJ2-3
clone_size: -
d_call: TRBD1
cdr3_aa: CASRRTGVRVDTQYF
cdr3_nt: TGTGCCAGCAGGCGGACAGGGGTTAGGGTAGATACGCAGTATTTT

v_call: TRBV7-3
j_call: TRBJ2-3
clone_size: few
d_call: TRBD2
cdr3_aa: CASSTSGGGSDTQYF
cdr3_nt: TGTGCCAGCAGCACTAGCGGGGGGGGGTCAGATACGCAGTATTTT

v_call: TRBV5-1
j_call: TRBJ1-6
clone_size: -
d_call: -
cdr3_aa: CASSLEQGDNSPLHF
cdr3_nt: TGCGCCAGCAGCTTGGAGCAGGGTGATAATTCACCCCTCCACTTT

v_call: TRBV6-1
j_call: TRBJ2-7
clone_size: -
d_call: -
cdr3_aa: CTSRAGVGAYEQYF
cdr3_nt: TGTACCAGCAGGGCAGGGGTGGGGGCCTACGAGCAGTACTTC

v_call: TRBV28
j_call: TRBJ2-3
clone_size: -
d_call: -
cdr3_aa: CASSPTPNTQYF
cdr3_nt: TGTGCCAGCAGCCCAACCCCGAATACGCAGTATTTT

v_call: TRBV7-9
j_call: TRBJ2-3
clone_size: few
d_call: -
cdr3_aa: CASSLGGGADTQYF
cdr3_nt: TGTGCCAGCAGCTTGGGCGGCGGAGCAGATACGCAGTATTTT

v_call: TRBV7-9
j_call: TRBJ1-6
clone_size: few
d_call: -
cdr3_aa: CASSLESGTSHSPLHF
cdr3_nt: TGTGCCAGCAGCTTAGAATCCGGGACGTCGCATTCACCCCTCCACTTT

v_call: TRBV6-2/TRBV6-3
j_call: TRBJ2-1
clone_size: -
d_call: -
cdr3_aa: CASRPTGLREQFF
cdr3_nt: TGTGCCAGCAGGCCTACAGGGTTAAGGGAGCAGTTCTTC

v_call: TRBV19
j_call: TRBJ1-5
clone_size: few
d_call: TRBD1
cdr3_aa: CASSIEGQGARGNQPQHF
cdr3_nt: TGTGCCAGTAGTATAGAAGGACAGGGGGCGCGGGGCAATCAGCCCCAGCATTTT

v_call: TRBV27
j_call: TRBJ2-7
clone_size: few
d_call: -
cdr3_aa: CASSLLRTGVYEQYF
cdr3_nt: TGTGCCAGCAGTTTACTTAGGACCGGGGTCTACGAGCAGTACTTC

v_call: TRBV4-1
j_call: TRBJ1-4
clone_size: few
d_call: -
cdr3_aa: CASSQDSQGGKLFF
cdr3_nt: TGCGCCAGCAGCCAAGATAGTCAAGGAGGAAAACTGTTTTTT

v_call: TRBV20-1
j_call: TRBJ2-1
clone_size: -
d_call: -
cdr3_aa: CSARLQRSWSYNEQFF
cdr3_nt: TGCAGTGCTAGACTTCAGAGGTCTTGGTCCTACAATGAGCAGTTCTTC

v_call: TRBV6-1
j_call: TRBJ1-1
clone_size: -
d_call: -
cdr3_aa: CASSLTVGGGVGTEAFF
cdr3_nt: TGTGCCAGCAGTCTAACTGTAGGTGGGGGCGTGGGCACTGAAGCTTTCTTT